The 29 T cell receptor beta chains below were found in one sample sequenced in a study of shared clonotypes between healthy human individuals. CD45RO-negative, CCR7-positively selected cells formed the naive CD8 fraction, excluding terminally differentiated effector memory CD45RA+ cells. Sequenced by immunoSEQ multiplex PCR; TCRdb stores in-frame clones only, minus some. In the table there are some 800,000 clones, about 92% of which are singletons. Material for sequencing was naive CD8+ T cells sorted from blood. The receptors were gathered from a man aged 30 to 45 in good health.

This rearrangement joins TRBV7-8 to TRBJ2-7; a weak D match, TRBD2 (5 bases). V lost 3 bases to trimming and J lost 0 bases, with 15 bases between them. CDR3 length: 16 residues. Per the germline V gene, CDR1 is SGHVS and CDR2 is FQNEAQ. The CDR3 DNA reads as TGTGCCAGCAGCTTTGGCGGACTCCTTAGCTCCTACGAGCAGTACTTC. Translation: CASSFGGLLSSYEQYF.

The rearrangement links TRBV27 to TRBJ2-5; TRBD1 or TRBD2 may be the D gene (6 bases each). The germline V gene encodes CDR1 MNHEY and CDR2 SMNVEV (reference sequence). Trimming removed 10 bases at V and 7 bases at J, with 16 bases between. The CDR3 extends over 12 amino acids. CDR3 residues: CATSGAWGTQYF. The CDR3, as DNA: TGTGCCACTTCGGGGGCGTGGGGGACCCAGTACTTC.

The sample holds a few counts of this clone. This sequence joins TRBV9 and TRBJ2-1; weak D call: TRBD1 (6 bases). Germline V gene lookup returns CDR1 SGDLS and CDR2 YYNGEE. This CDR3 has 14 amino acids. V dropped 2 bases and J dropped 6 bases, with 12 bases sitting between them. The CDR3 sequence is CASSVQDSLNEQFF. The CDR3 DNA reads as TGTGCCAGCAGCGTTCAGGACAGTCTCAATGAGCAGTTCTTC.

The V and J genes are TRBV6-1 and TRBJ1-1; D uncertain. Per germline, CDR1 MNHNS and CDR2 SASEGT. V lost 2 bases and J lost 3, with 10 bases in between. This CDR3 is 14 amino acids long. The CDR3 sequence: CASSEPASDTEAFF. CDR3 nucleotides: TGTGCCAGCAGTGAACCCGCTTCGGACACTGAAGCTTTCTTT.

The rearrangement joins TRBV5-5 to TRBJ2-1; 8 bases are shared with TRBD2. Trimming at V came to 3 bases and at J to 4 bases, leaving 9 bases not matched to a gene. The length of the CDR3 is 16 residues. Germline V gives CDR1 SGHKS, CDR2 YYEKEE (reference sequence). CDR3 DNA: TGTGCCAGCAGCTCCTCGGCGGGAGGAGGTTACAATGAGCAGTTCTTC. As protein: CASSSSAGGGYNEQFF.

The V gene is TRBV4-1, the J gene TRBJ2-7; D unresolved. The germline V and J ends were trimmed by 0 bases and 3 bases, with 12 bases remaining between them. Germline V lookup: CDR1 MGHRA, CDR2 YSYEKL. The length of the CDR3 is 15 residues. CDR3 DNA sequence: TGCGCCAGCAGCCAAGATCCGGCAGCAAACTACGAGCAGTACTTC. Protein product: CASSQDPAANYEQYF.

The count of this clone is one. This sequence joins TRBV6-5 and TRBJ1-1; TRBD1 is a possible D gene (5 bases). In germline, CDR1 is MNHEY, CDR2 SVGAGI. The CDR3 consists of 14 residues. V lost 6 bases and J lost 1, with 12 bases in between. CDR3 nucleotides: TGTGCCAGCAGACCGACAGTTGCGAACACTGAAGCTTTCTTT. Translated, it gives CASRPTVANTEAFF.

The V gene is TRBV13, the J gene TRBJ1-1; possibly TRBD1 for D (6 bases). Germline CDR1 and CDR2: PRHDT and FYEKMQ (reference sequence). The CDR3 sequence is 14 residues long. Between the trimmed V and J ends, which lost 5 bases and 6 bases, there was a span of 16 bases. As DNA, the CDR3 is TGTGCCAGCAGCCCACCGCCGGGGGCCGCTGAAGCTTTCTTT. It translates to CASSPPPGAAEAFF.

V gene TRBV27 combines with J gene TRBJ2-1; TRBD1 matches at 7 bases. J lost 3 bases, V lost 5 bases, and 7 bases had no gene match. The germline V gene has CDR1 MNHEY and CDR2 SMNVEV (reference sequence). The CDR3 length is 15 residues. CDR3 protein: CASSATGKGYNEQFF. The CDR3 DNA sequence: TGTGCCAGCAGTGCGACAGGGAAGGGCTACAATGAGCAGTTCTTC.

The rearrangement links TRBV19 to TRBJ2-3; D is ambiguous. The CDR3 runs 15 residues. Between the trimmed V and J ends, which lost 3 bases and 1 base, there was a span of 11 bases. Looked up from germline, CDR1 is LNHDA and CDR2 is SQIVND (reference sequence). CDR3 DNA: TGTGCCAGTAGTATTCTTCTTACAGGCACAGATACGCAGTATTTT. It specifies CASSILLTGTDTQYF.

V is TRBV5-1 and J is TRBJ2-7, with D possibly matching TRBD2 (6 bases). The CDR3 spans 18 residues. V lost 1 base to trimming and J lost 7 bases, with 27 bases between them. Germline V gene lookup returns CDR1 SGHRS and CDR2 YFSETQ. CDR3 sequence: CASSLSLMVGGPPLEQYF. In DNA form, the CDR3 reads TGCGCCAGCAGCTTGAGTTTAATGGTGGGAGGCCCCCCCTTGGAGCAGTACTTC.

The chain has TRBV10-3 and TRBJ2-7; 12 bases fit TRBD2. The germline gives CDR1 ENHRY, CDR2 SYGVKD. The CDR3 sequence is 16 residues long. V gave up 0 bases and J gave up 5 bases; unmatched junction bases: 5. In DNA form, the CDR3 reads TGTGCCATCAGTGAGTCTTCTAGCGGGAGGGCCCACGAGCAGTACTTC. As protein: CAISESSSGRAHEQYF.

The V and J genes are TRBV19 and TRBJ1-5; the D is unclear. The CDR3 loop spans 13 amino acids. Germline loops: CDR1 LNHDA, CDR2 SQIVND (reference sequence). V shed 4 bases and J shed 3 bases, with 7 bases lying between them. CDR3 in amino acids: CASSTRTNQPQHF. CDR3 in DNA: TGTGCCAGTAGTACCAGGACCAATCAGCCCCAGCATTTT.

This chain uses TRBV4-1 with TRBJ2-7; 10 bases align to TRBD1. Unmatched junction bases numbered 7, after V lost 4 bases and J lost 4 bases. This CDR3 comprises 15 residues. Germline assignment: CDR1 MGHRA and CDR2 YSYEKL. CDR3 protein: CASSPQPGQGYEQYF. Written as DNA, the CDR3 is TGCGCCAGCAGCCCTCAACCGGGACAGGGGTACGAGCAGTACTTC.

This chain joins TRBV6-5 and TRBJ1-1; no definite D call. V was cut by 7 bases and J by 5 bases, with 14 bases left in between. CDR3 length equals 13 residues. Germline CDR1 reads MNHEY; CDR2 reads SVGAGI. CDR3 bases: TGTGCCAGCAAGGTCAACGGTGGGACTGAAGCTTTCTTT. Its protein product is CASKVNGGTEAFF.

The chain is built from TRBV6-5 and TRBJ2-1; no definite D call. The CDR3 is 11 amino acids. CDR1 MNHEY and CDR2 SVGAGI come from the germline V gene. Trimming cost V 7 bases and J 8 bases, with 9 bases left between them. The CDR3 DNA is TGTGCCAGCACGTTCGCCGATGAGCAGTTCTTC. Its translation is CASTFADEQFF.

In DNA, the CDR3 is TGTGCCAGCAGCTTAGACCCGGACTTTACCTACGAGCAGTACTTC. Amino acids: CASSLDPDFTYEQYF. The chain recombines TRBV7-9 with TRBJ2-7, with D maybe TRBD2 (5 bases). V was trimmed by 1 base and J by 2 bases, leaving 12 bases between them. The CDR3 sequence is 15 residues long. Germline V gene sequence: CDR1 SEHNR, CDR2 FQNEAQ (reference sequence).

The CDR3 DNA follows: TGTGCCAGCAGTTTCCCTAGCACAGGGCCAACCGGGAGGGACAACAGAAACTACGAGCAGTACTTC. This encodes CASSFPSTGPTGRDNRNYEQYF. The genes are TRBV28 and TRBJ2-7, with 8 positions matching TRBD2. This CDR3 is built from 22 residues. V gave up 3 bases and J gave up 3 bases; unmatched junction bases: 28. Germline CDR1 reads MDHEN; CDR2 reads SYDVKM.

CDR3 region: CASSPTPGRSYEQYF. CDR3 DNA: TGTGCCAGCAGCCCGACCCCGGGCCGATCATACGAGCAGTACTTC. V usage is TRBV7-7 and J usage is TRBJ2-7; D gene unclear. The CDR3 is made up of 15 amino acids. Per the germline V gene, CDR1 is SSHAT and CDR2 is FNYEAQ (reference sequence). Trimming shortened V by 5 bases and J by 4 bases, and 18 bases separated the two germline ends. The entire variable domain, with the rest obtained from reference TRBV7-7 and TRBJ2-7, is as follows: GAGVSQSPRYKVTKRGQDVTLRCDPISSHATLYWYQQALGQGPEFLTYFNYEAQPDKSGLPSDRFSAERPEGSISTLTIQRTEQRDSAMYRCASSPTPGRSYEQYFGPGTRLTVT.

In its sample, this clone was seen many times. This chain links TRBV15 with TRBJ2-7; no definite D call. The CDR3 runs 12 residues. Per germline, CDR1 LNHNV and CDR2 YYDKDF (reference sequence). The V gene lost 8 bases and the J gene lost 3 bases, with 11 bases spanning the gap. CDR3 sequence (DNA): TGTGCCACCGAGGACGGCAACTACGAGCAGTACTTC. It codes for CATEDGNYEQYF.

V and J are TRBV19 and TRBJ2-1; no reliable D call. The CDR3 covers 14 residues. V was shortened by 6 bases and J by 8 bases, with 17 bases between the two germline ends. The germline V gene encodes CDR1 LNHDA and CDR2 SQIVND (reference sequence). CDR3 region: CASSLDWQIDEQFF. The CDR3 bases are TGTGCCAGTAGCCTAGACTGGCAAATCGATGAGCAGTTCTTC.

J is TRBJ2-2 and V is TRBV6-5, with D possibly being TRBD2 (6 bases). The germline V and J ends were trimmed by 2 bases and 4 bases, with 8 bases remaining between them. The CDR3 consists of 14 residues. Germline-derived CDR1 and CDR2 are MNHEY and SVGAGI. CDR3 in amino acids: CASSYAAGTGELFF. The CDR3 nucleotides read TGTGCCAGCAGTTACGCAGCGGGCACCGGGGAGCTGTTTTTT.

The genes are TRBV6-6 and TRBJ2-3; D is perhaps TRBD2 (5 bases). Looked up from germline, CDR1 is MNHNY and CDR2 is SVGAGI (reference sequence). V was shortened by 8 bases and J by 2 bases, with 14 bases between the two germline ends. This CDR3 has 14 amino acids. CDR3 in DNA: TGTGCCAGCCCGAGCGGATTACACACAGATACGCAGTATTTT. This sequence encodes CASPSGLHTDTQYF.

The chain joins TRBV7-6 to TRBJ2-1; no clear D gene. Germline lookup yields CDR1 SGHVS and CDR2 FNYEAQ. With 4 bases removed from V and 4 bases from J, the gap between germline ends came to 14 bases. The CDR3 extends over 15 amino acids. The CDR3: CASSSYPNAYNEQFF. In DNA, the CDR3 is TGTGCCAGCAGCTCCTATCCCAATGCGTACAATGAGCAGTTCTTC.

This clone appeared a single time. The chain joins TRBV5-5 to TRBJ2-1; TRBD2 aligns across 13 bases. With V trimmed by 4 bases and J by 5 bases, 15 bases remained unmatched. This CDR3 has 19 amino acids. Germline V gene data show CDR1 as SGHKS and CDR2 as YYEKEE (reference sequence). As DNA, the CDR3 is TGTGCCAGCAGCGTCACGTGGACTAGCGGGAGTCCGCCTAACAATGAGCAGTTCTTC. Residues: CASSVTWTSGSPPNNEQFF. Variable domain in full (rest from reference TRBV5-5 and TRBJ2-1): DAGVTQSPTHLIKTRGQQVTLRCSPISGHKSVSWYQQVLGQGPQFIFQYYEKEERGRGNFPDRFSARQFPNYSSELNVNALLLGDSALYLCASSVTWTSGSPPNNEQFFGPGTRLTVL.

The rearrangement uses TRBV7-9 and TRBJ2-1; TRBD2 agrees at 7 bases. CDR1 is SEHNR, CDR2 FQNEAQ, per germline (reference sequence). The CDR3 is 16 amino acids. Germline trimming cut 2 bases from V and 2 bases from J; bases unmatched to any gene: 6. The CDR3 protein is CASSLTPGGAYNEQFF. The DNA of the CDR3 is TGTGCCAGCAGCTTAACGCCGGGAGGCGCCTACAATGAGCAGTTCTTC.

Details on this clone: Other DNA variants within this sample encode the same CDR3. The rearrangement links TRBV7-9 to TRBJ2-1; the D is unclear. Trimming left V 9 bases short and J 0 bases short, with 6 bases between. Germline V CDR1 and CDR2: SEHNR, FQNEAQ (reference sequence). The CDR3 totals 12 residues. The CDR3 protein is CASSPSYNEQFF. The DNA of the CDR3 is TGTGCCAGTAGCCCCTCCTACAATGAGCAGTTCTTC.

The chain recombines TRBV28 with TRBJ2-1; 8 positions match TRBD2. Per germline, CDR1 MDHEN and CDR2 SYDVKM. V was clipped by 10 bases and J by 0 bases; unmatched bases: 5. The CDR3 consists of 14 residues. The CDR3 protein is CATLAGNSYNEQFF. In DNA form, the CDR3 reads TGTGCCACCTTAGCGGGAAACTCCTACAATGAGCAGTTCTTC.

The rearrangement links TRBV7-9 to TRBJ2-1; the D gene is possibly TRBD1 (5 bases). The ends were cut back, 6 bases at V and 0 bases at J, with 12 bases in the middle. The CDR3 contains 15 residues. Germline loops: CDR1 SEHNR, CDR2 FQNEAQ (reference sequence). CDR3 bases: TGTGCCAGCAGAGACCCGCAGGGCTCCTACAATGAGCAGTTCTTC. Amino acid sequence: CASRDPQGSYNEQFF. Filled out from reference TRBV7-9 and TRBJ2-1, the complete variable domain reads DTGVSQNPRHKITKRGQNVTFRCDPISEHNRLYWYRQTLGQGPEFLTYFQNEAQLEKSRLLSDRFSAERPKGSFSTLEIQRTEQGDSAMYLCASRDPQGSYNEQFFGPGTRLTVL.